These 3 T cell receptor beta chains were all obtained from the same sample, sequenced in a study of blood T cell repertoires in COVID-19. This table comes from immunoSEQ multiplex PCR, and its TCRdb copy is limited to in-frame clones, with some not included. This sample has around 60,000 clones, with around 77% found just once. Material: peripheral blood. Receptor source: a woman in her seventies with COVID-19, enrolled during active disease.

This chain joins TRBV24-1 and TRBJ2-2; 9 bases line up with TRBD1. This CDR3 region has 14 residues. V shed 9 bases, J shed 4 bases, and the junction held 5 bases outside the gene matches. Germline CDR1 and CDR2: KGHDR and SFDVKD. CDR3 nucleotide sequence: TGTGCCACCGATCCGGACAGGGGCACCGGGGAGCTGTTTTTT. Amino acid sequence: CATDPDRGTGELFF.

The CDR3, as DNA: TGTGCCAGCAGCCGCACAGGGGGCGGCTACACCTTC. Protein: CASSRTGGGYTF. The chain couples TRBV3-1 (or the pseudogene TRBV3-2) to TRBJ1-2; the match to TRBD1 covers 9 bases. The V and J ends lost 4 bases and 8 bases, in that order; junction bases with no gene match: 2. This CDR3 has 12 amino acids. Germline CDR1 is LGHDT and CDR2 is YNNKEL (reference sequence).

V usage is TRBV18 and J usage is TRBJ1-3; 7 positions agree with TRBD1. J lost 3 bases, V lost 3 bases, and 5 bases had no gene match. The CDR3 contains 15 residues. Germline CDR1 is KGHSH and CDR2 is LQKENI. CDR3 DNA: TGTGCCAGCTCACCGACGACAGGGAGTGGAAACACCATATATTTT. It specifies CASSPTTGSGNTIYF. The full variable domain, with the rest looked up from reference TRBV18 and TRBJ1-3, is NAGVMQNPRHLVRRRGQEARLRCSPMKGHSHVYWYRQLPEEGLKFMVYLQKENIIDESGMPKERFSAEFPKEGPSILRIQQVVRGDSAAYFCASSPTTGSGNTIYFGEGSWLTVV.